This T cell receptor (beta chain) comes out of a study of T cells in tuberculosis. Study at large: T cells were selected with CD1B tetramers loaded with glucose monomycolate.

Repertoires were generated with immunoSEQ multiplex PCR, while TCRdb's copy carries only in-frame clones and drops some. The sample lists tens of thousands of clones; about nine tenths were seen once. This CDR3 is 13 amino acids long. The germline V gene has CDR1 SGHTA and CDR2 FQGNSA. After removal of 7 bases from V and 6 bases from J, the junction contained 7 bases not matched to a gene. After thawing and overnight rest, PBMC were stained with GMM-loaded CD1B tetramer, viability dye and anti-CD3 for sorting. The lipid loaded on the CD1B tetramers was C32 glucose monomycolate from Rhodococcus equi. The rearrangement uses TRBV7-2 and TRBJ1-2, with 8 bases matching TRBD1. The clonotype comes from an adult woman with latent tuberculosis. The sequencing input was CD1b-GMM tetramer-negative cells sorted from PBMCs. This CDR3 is CASNPSRGHGYTF. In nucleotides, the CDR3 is TGTGCCAGCAACCCTAGCAGGGGGCATGGCTACACCTTC.